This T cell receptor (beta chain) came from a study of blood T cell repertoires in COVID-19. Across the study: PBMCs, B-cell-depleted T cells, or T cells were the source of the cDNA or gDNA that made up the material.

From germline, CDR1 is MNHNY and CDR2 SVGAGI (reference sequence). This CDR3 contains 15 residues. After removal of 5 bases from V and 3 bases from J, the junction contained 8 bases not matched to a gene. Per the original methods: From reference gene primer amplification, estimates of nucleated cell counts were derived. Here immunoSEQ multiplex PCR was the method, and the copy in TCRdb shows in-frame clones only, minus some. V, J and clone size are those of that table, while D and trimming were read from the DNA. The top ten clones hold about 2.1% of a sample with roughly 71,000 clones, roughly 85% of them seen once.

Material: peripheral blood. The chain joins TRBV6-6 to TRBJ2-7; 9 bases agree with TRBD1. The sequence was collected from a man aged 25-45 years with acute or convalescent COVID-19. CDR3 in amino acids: CASSPSGTGSYEQYF. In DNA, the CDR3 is TGTGCCAGCAGTCCGTCCGGGACAGGGAGCTACGAGCAGTACTTC.